The clone carrying this T cell receptor beta chain has more than one count but fewer than ten. Its specificity is unknown. The sample comes from a study of T cells in Graves' hyperthyroidism and ophthalmopathy. General study results and limits: Ophthalmopathy stood apart from stable hyperthyroidism in a 13 V-J model.

Diagnostic decisions used clinical symptoms, serum thyroxine and TRAb, thyroid ultrasound and orbital computed tomography. Trimming took off 1 base at V and 0 bases at J, with 16 bases between the two ends. CDR1 is LNHDA, CDR2 SQIVND, per germline (reference sequence). The CDR3 is 19 amino acids. RNA transcripts gave rise to amplified TCR beta CDR3 regions. The HTBI primer set served for first-round RT-PCR of the TCR CDR3. TCRdb reanalysed the multiplex PCR reads using MiXCR and keeps one entry per CDR3 protein. The repertoire holds 530,000 or so distinct CDR3 sequences, with 17% as singletons. The gene calls are TRBV19 and TRBJ2-6, with D perhaps TRBD1 (8 bases). The sequence came from a woman aged 18-29 years with Graves' ophthalmopathy. The sequencing input was blood. CDR3 protein: CASSIGAGQARSGANVLTF. In nucleotides, the CDR3 is TGTGCCAGTAGTATAGGAGCGGGACAGGCCCGCTCTGGGGCCAACGTCCTGACTTTC.